The rows below give T cell receptor beta chains drawn from one sample of a study of blood T cell repertoires in COVID-19. The protocol was immunoSEQ multiplex PCR, while the TCRdb copy is restricted to in-frame clones and leaves out a portion. Of 310,000 or so clones in the sample, 75% to 95% were seen once. The sample comprised PBMCs or T cells enriched from blood (not recorded which). The receptors here all came from a woman under 40 who had recovered from COVID-19. CDR3s include the opening cysteine and the closing phenylalanine or tryptophan. Fields, in order: V gene, D gene, J gene, CDR3 DNA, CDR3 protein. The D gene is left open where the match is weak.

TRBV25-1	TRBD1	TRBJ1-6	TGTGCCAGCATTACACAGGGGTCACCCCTCCACTTT	CASITQGSPLHF
TRBV4-3	-	TRBJ1-3	TGCGCCAGCAGCCAAGATCTAGGCAGGGCTGGAAACACCATATATTTT	CASSQDLGRAGNTIYF
TRBV18	-	TRBJ1-1	TGTGCCAGCTCACCGGGACACAACACTGAAGCTTTCTTT	CASSPGHNTEAFF
TRBV14	-	TRBJ1-2	TGTGCCAGCAGCCAAGATCCCTTCTATGGCTACACCTTC	CASSQDPFYGYTF
TRBV7-2	-	TRBJ1-2	TGTGCCAGCAGCTTAGGGGCGGGCTATGGCTACACCTTC	CASSLGAGYGYTF
TRBV27	-	TRBJ2-5	TGTGCCAGCAGTATCCGAGTAATGGAGACCCAGTACTTC	CASSIRVMETQYF
TRBV5-8	TRBD1	TRBJ1-5	TGTGCCAGCGTCGCCGGGACAGGGAATCAGCCCCAGCATTTT	CASVAGTGNQPQHF
TRBV19	-	TRBJ2-7	TGTGCCAGTAGCTCCGGGGAGTCGAACTCCTACGAGCAGTACTTC	CASSSGESNSYEQYF
TRBV29-1	TRBD1	TRBJ2-1	TGCAGCGTCGCGGGACAGGGGTCCGGGAATGAGCAGTTCTTC	CSVAGQGSGNEQFF
TRBV5-1	TRBD1	TRBJ2-1	TGCGCCAGCAGCTTGGGTCTGCGGGACAGGGATTTCAATGAGCAGTTCTTC	CASSLGLRDRDFNEQFF
TRBV21-1	-	TRBJ1-6	TGTGCCAGCAGCTTGCGACGGTCAGATAGGAGCTCCTATAATTCACCCCTCCACTTT	CASSLRRSDRSSYNSPLHF